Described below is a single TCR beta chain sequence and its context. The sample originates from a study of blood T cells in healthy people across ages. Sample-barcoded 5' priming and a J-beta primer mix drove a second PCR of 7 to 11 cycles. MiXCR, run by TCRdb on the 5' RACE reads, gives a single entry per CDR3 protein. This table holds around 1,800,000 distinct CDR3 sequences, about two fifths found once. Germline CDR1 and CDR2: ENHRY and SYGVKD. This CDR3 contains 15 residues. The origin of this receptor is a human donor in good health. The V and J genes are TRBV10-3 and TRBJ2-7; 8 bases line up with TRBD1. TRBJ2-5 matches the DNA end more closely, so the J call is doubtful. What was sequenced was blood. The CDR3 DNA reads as TGTGCCATCAGTGATTTCGACAGGGGATTGGAGACCCAGTACTTC. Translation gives CAISDFDRGLETQYF.